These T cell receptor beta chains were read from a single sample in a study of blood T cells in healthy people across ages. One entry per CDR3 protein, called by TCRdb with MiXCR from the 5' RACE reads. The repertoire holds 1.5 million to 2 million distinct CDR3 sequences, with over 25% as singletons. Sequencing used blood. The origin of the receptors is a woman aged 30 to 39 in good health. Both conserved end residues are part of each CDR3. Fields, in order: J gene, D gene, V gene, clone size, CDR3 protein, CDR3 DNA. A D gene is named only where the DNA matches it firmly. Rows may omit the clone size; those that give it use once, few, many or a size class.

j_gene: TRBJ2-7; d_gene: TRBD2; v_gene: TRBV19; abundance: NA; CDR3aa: CAIGTSGAYEQYF; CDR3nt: TGTGCCATCGGGACTAGCGGGGCTTACGAGCAGTACTTC
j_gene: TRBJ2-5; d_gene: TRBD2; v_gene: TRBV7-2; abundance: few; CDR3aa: CASSLASGKRPQYF; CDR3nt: TGTGCCAGCAGCTTAGCTAGCGGGAAGAGGCCCCAGTACTTC
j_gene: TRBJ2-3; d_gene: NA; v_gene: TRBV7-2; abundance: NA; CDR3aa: CASSLVGQYTDTQYF; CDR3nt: TGTGCCAGCAGCTTAGTAGGACAATACACAGATACGCAGTATTTT
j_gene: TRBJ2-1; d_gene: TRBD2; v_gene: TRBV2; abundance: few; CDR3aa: CASTEGEGYEQFF; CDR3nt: TGTGCCAGCACCGAAGGGGAGGGATATGAGCAGTTCTTC
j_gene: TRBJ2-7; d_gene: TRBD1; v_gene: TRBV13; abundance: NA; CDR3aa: CASSLAGTGFEEQYF; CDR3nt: TGTGCCAGCAGCTTAGCAGGGACAGGGTTTGAGGAGCAGTACTTC
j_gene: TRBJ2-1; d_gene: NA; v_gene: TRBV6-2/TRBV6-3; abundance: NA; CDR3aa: CASSLWRGEQFF; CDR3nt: TGTGCCAGCAGTCTCTGGCGGGGCGAGCAGTTCTTC
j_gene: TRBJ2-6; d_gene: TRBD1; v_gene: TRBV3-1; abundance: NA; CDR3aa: CASRGGTGNSGANVLTF; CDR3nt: TGTGCCAGCCGGGGCGGGACAGGAAACTCTGGGGCCAACGTCCTGACTTTC
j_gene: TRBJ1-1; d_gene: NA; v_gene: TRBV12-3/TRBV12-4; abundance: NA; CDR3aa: CASSRRLGNTEAFF; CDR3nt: TGTGCCAGCAGCCGCCGGTTGGGGAACACTGAAGCTTTCTTT
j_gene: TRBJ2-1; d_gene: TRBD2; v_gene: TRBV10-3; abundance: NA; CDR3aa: CAISEWASGVVPYNEQFF; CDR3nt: TGTGCCATCAGTGAGTGGGCTAGCGGGGTCGTCCCATACAATGAGCAGTTCTTC
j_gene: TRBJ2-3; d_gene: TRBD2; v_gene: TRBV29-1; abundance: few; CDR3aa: CSGKLAEEDTQYF; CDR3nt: TGCAGCGGAAAACTAGCGGAAGAAGATACGCAGTATTTT
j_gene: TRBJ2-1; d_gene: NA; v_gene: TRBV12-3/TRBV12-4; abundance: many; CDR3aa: CASSLLTNEQFF; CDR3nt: TGTGCCAGCAGTTTATTGACCAATGAGCAGTTCTTC
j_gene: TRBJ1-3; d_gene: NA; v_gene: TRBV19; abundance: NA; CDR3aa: CASTSPGGAVRSGNTIYF; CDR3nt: TGTGCCAGTACCTCCCCGGGGGGGGCCGTCCGCTCTGGAAACACCATATATTTT
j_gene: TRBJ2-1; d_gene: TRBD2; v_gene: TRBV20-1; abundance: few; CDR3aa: CSAQTSGGYNEQFF; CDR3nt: TGCAGTGCCCAGACTAGCGGGGGATACAATGAGCAGTTCTTC
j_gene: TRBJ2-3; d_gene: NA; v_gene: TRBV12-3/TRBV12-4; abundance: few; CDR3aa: CASSLVRIPDTQYF; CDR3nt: TGTGCCAGCAGTTTAGTTCGCATCCCCGATACGCAGTATTTT
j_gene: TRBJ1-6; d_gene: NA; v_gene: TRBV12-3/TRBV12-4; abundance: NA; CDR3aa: CASSFQDSNSPLHF; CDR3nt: TGTGCCAGCAGTTTTCAGGACAGTAATTCACCCCTCCACTTT
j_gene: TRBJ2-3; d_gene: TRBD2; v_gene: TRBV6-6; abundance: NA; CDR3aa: CASRLLAGSTDTQYF; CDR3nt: TGTGCCAGCAGACTTCTAGCGGGGTCCACAGATACGCAGTATTTT
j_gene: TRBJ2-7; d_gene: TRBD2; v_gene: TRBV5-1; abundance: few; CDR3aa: CASSREGTAPYEQYF; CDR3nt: TGCGCCAGCAGCCGGGAGGGGACTGCACCTTACGAGCAGTACTTC
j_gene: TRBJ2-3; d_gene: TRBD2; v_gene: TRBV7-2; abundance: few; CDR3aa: CASRSSGSPPDTQYF; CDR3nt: TGTGCCAGCAGGTCTAGCGGGAGCCCCCCAGATACGCAGTATTTT
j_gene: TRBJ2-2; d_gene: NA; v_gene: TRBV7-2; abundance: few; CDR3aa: CASSLGDRVTGELFF; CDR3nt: TGTGCCAGCAGCTTAGGAGACAGAGTCACCGGGGAGCTGTTTTTT
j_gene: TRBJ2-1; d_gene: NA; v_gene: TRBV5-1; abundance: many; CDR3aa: CASSLDNNEQFF; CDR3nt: TGCGCCAGCAGCTTGGACAACAATGAGCAGTTCTTC
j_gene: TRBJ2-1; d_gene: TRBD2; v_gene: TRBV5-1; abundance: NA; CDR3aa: CASSFLVAGGNNEQFF; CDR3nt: TGCGCCAGCAGCTTCCTTGTGGCGGGAGGGAACAATGAGCAGTTCTTC
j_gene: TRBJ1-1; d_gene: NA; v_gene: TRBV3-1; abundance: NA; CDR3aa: CASSQEAGWGLLNTEAFF; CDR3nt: TGTGCCAGCAGCCAAGAGGCCGGGTGGGGGTTATTGAACACTGAAGCTTTCTTT
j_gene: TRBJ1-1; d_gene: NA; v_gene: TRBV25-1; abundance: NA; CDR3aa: CASSEGGRGTAEAFF; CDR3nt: TGTGCCAGCAGTGAAGGGGGCAGGGGAACCGCTGAAGCTTTCTTT
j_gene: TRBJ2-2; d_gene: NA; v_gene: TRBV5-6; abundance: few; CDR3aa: CASSPGRGELFF; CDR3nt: TGTGCCAGCAGCCCTGGGAGAGGGGAGCTGTTTTTT
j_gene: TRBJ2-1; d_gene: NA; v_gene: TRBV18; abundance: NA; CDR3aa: CASSPSQGPYNEQFF; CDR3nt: TGTGCCAGCTCACCATCGCAGGGGCCCTACAATGAGCAGTTCTTC
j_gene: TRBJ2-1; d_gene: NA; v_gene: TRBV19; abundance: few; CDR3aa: CASSIQGIAYNEQFF; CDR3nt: TGTGCCAGTAGTATACAGGGGATCGCCTACAATGAGCAGTTCTTC
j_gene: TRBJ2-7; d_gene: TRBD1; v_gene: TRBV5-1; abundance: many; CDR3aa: CASSPAGTADYEQYF; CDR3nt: TGCGCCAGCAGCCCCGCCGGGACAGCCGACTACGAGCAGTACTTC
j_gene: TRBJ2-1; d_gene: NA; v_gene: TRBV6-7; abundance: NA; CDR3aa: CASSLIRDNLGNEQFF; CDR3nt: TGTGCCAGCAGCCTCATCCGGGACAATCTGGGGAATGAGCAGTTCTTC
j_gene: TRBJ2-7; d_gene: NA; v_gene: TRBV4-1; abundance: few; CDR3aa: CASSQEAGRGYEQYF; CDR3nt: TGCGCCAGCAGCCAAGAGGCAGGGCGTGGATACGAGCAGTACTTC
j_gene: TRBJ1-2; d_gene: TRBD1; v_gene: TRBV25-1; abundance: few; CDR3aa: CASKDRGDYGYTF; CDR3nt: TGTGCCAGCAAGGACAGGGGCGACTATGGCTACACCTTC
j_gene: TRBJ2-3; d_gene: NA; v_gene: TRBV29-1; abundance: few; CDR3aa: CSVENSGVTTDTQYF; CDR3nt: TGCAGCGTTGAAAACTCTGGGGTGACCACAGATACGCAGTATTTT
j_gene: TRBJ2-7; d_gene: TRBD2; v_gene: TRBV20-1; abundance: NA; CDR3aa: CSALGGETSGNRMRYEQYF; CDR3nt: TGCAGTGCTCTCGGGGGGGAGACTAGCGGGAATAGAATGCGCTACGAGCAGTACTTC
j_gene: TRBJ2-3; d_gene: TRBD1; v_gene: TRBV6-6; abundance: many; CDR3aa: CASRPSGQGASDTQYF; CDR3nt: TGTGCCAGCAGGCCCTCTGGACAGGGGGCGTCAGATACGCAGTATTTT
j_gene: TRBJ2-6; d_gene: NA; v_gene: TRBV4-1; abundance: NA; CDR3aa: CAISQGGGASEANVPTF; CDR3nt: TGCGCCATCAGCCAAGGAGGGGGGGCCTCGGAGGCCAACGTCCCGACTTTC
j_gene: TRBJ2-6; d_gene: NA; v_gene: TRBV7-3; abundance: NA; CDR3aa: CVGSSSSGANVLTF; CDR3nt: TGTGTCGGCAGCTCCTCCTCTGGGGCCAACGTCCTGACTTTC
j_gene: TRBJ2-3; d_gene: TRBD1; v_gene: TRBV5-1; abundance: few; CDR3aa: CASYRGTGGPDTQYF; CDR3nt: TGCGCCAGCTACCGGGGGACAGGGGGTCCGGATACGCAGTATTTT
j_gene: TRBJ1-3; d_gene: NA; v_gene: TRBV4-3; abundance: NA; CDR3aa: CASSQGFGNTIYF; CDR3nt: TGCGCCAGCAGCCAGGGGTTCGGAAACACCATATATTTT
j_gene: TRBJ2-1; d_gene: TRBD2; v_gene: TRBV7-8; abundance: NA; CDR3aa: CTSSREGGSYNEQFF; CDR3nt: TGTACCAGCAGCCGAGAGGGCGGGAGCTACAATGAGCAGTTCTTC
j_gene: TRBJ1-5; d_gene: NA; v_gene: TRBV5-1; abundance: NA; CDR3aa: CASSLATGFNQPQHF; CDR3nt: TGCGCCAGCAGCTTGGCAACCGGGTTCAATCAGCCCCAGCATTTT
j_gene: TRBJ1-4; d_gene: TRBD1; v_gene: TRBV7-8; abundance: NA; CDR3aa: CARRDRVPTGTNEKLYF; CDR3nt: TGTGCCAGACGGGACAGGGTTCCCACTGGAACTAATGAAAAACTGTATTTT
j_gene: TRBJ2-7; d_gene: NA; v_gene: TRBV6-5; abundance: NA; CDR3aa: CASSQSPGSEQYF; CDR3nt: TGTGCCAGCAGTCAATCGCCTGGGAGCGAGCAGTACTTC
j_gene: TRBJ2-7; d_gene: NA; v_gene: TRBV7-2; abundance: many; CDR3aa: CASSLVWGFEQYF; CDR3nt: TGTGCCAGCAGCTTAGTGTGGGGGTTCGAGCAGTACTTC
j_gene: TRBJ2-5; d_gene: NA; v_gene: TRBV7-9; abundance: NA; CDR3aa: CASSLAASTSQETQYF; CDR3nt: TGTGCCAGCAGCTTAGCCGCCAGCACCTCCCAAGAGACCCAGTACTTC
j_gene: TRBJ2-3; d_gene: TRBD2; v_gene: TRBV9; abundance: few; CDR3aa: CASSASGRAGDTQYF; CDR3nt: TGTGCCAGCAGCGCTAGCGGGAGGGCCGGAGATACGCAGTATTTT
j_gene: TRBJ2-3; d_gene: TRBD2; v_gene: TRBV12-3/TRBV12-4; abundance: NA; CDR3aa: CASSPVRGGHTDTQYF; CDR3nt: TGTGCCAGCAGTCCCGTTCGGGGGGGGCACACAGATACGCAGTATTTT
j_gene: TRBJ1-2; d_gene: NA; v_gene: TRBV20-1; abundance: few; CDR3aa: CSARDTNEEYGYTF; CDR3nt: TGCAGTGCTAGAGATACGAACGAGGAATATGGCTACACCTTC
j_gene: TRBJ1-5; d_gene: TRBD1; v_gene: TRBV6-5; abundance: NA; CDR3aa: CASSRDRVSQPQHF; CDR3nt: TGTGCCAGCAGCCGGGACAGAGTCTCTCAGCCCCAGCATTTT
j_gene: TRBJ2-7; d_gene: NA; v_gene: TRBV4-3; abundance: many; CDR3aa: CASSQATDGYEQYF; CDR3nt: TGCGCCAGCAGTCAAGCCACGGACGGATACGAGCAGTACTTC
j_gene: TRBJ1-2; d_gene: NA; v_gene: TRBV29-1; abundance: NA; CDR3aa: CSVEGQYAPRHYGYTF; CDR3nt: TGCAGCGTTGAAGGGCAGTACGCCCCCCGGCACTATGGCTACACCTTC
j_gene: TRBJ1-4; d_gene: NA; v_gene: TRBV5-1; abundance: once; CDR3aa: CASSLDGAPIEKLFF; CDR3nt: TGCGCCAGCAGCTTGGACGGGGCCCCCATTGAAAAACTGTTTTTT
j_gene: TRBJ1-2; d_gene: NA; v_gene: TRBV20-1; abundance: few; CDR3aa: CSARVGRDYGYTF; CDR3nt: TGCAGTGCTAGAGTTGGGAGGGACTATGGCTACACCTTC
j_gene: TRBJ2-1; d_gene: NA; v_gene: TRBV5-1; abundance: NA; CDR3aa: CASSPPEGGSYNEQFF; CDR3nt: TGCGCCAGCAGCCCGCCTGAAGGAGGCTCCTACAATGAGCAGTTCTTC